One and the same sample provided the 20 T cell receptor beta chains below, sequenced in a study of spatial heterogeneity in lung cancer. A single record per CDR3 protein comes from TCRdb applying MiXCR to the 5' RACE reads. The data show about 52,000 distinct CDR3 sequences, 6% to 8.5% seen once. Time point meaning: blood at routine non-recurrence follow-up after resection. The sequenced material consisted of unsorted whole RNA from tumor, nontumor lung or frozen PBMC. This specimen was PBMCs, taken at follow-up. The receptor set was obtained from a female donor with early-stage non-small cell lung cancer.

Ten or more counts support this clonotype. This chain links TRBV12-3 or TRBV12-4 with TRBJ1-2, with 7 positions matching TRBD1. This CDR3 comprises 14 residues. J was trimmed by 2 bases and V by 7 bases; bases with no gene match: 7. The CDR3 coding sequence is TGTGCCAGCAACGGCAGGGGGGCGAACTATGGCTACACCTTC. Amino acids: CASNGRGANYGYTF.

In its sample, this clonotype was seen many times. The rearrangement uses TRBV12-3 or TRBV12-4 and TRBJ1-6, with a tentative D call TRBD1 (5 bases). The CDR3 is 15 residues long. V shed 4 bases and J shed 9 bases, with 16 bases lying between them. In DNA, the CDR3 is TGTGCCAGCAGTTCCTATGGGGCGGGGGTTTCACCCCTCCACTTT. Its protein product is CASSSYGAGVSPLHF.

This clonotype was recorded at least ten times. The J gene is TRBJ2-1, the V gene TRBV5-1; 7 bases agree with TRBD2. J gave up 2 bases and V 5 bases, and 4 bases lay outside the gene matches. CDR1 and CDR2 from the germline V gene are SGHRS and YFSETQ. CDR3 size: 14 residues. DNA of the CDR3: TGCGCCAGCAGACTAGCGCTTCCCTACAATGAGCAGTTCTTC. Translated: CASRLALPYNEQFF.

The chain uses TRBV12-3 or TRBV12-4 and TRBJ2-1; TRBD2 matches 11 bases. CDR3 length equals 15 residues. J gave up 6 bases and V 3 bases, and 4 bases lay outside the gene matches. The CDR3 sequence: CASSFRTSGGNEQFF. The CDR3 region has the DNA TGTGCCAGCAGTTTCCGCACTAGCGGGGGCAATGAGCAGTTCTTC.

This clonotype has at least ten counts. V is TRBV6-5 and J is TRBJ2-7, with 9 bases lining up with TRBD1. V lost 7 bases, J lost 9 bases, and 13 bases stayed unmatched. Germline values: CDR1 MNHEY, CDR2 SVGAGI. CDR3 length: 14 amino acids. CDR3 in amino acids: CASTETGTGLVQYF. The CDR3 coding sequence is TGTGCCAGCACCGAAACCGGGACAGGGCTAGTGCAGTACTTC.

V is TRBV4-3 and J is TRBJ1-1; D ambiguous. The V gene's germline CDR1 is LGHNA and CDR2 YSLEER. Trimming took 0 bases from V and 6 from J, leaving 20 bases between them. This CDR3 comprises 17 residues. This chain's CDR3 is CASSQDGRAFALAEAFF. The CDR3 DNA sequence: TGCGCCAGCAGCCAAGATGGTAGAGCGTTCGCCCTTGCTGAAGCTTTCTTT.

This clonotype was seen repeatedly, ten times or more. This chain connects TRBV29-1 to TRBJ2-1, with D uncertain. V gave up 7 bases and J gave up 9 bases, with 13 bases separating them. The CDR3 sequence is 11 residues long. Germline V CDR1 and CDR2: SQVTM, ANQGSEA. The CDR3 here is CSGSLEAEQFF. Written as DNA, the CDR3 is TGCAGCGGATCGCTAGAGGCTGAGCAGTTCTTC.

This clonotype was seen at least ten times. The chain has TRBV12-5 and TRBJ1-1, with D uncertain. The V end was cut by 6 bases, the J end by 4 bases, with 6 bases between. The CDR3 length is 11 residues. The V gene's germline CDR1 is LGHNT and CDR2 FRNRAP. The CDR3 DNA reads as TGTGCTAGTGGCACGGGCACTGAAGCTTTCTTT. It specifies CASGTGTEAFF. The entire variable domain, with the rest obtained from reference TRBV12-5 and TRBJ1-1, is as follows: DARVTQTPRHKVTEMGQEVTMRCQPILGHNTVFWYRQTMMQGLELLAYFRNRAPLDDSGMPKDRFSAEMPDATLATLKIQPSEPRDSAVYFCASGTGTEAFFGQGTRLTVV.

This clonotype has at least ten counts. This chain connects TRBV15 to TRBJ1-6; no reliable D call. Germline V lookup: CDR1 LNHNV, CDR2 YYDKDF (reference sequence). Trimming removed 3 bases at V and 8 bases at J, with 8 bases between. This CDR3 has 13 residues. The CDR3 reads CATSRDGDSPLHF. CDR3 coding DNA: TGTGCCACCAGCAGGGACGGGGATTCACCCCTCCACTTT.

V usage is TRBV6-5 and J usage is TRBJ1-2; perhaps TRBD1 as D (5 bases). The CDR3 has 15 residues. CDR1 MNHEY and CDR2 SVGAGI come from the germline V gene. V lost 5 bases, J lost 0 bases, and 13 bases lay in between. CDR3 amino acids: CASSRRDGANYGYTF. The CDR3 DNA sequence: TGTGCCAGCAGTCGGCGGGACGGTGCTAACTATGGCTACACCTTC.

This clonotype appeared a few times. The rearrangement links TRBV18 to TRBJ2-3; no reliable D call. Looked up from germline, CDR1 is KGHSH and CDR2 is LQKENI. The CDR3 totals 13 residues. Between the trimmed V and J ends, which lost 1 base and 6 bases, there was a span of 8 bases. CDR3 DNA sequence: TGTGCCAGCTCACCACAAAGGCTCGATACGCAGTATTTT. This gives the protein CASSPQRLDTQYF. The full variable domain, rest sourced from reference TRBV18 and TRBJ2-3, is NAGVMQNPRHLVRRRGQEARLRCSPMKGHSHVYWYRQLPEEGLKFMVYLQKENIIDESGMPKERFSAEFPKEGPSILRIQQVVRGDSAAYFCASSPQRLDTQYFGPGTRLTVL.

This clonotype was seen repeatedly, ten times or more. The chain recombines TRBV9 with TRBJ2-4; D is perhaps TRBD2 (6 bases). CDR1 is SGDLS, CDR2 YYNGEE, per germline. V lost 0 bases and J 0 bases, leaving 19 bases between the germline ends. The CDR3 sequence is 19 residues long. CDR3: CASSVGRWGEGRAKNIQYF. Written as DNA, the CDR3 is TGTGCCAGCAGCGTAGGAAGATGGGGGGAAGGAAGAGCCAAAAACATTCAGTACTTC.

V gene TRBV7-2 combines with J gene TRBJ1-2; 8 bases align to TRBD1. CDR1 SGHTA and CDR2 FQGNSA come from the germline V gene. The V and J ends lost 5 bases and 7 bases, in that order; junction bases with no gene match: 12. This CDR3 comprises 15 residues. CDR3 DNA: TGTGCCAGCAGCCCTTCCTCGGACAGGGCCGTTGGCTACACCTTC. This encodes CASSPSSDRAVGYTF.

This clonotype was observed at least ten times. The gene calls are TRBV11-2 and TRBJ2-3; 9 bases fit TRBD2. The CDR3 loop spans 17 amino acids. J lost 4 bases, V lost 5 bases, and 13 bases had no gene match. Germline loops: CDR1 SGHAT, CDR2 FQNNGV. CDR3 residues: CASSNQGLALMADTQYF. DNA of the CDR3: TGTGCCAGCAGCAACCAGGGACTAGCCCTTATGGCAGATACGCAGTATTTT.

This clonotype has more than one count but fewer than ten. The chain couples TRBV18 to TRBJ1-6; TRBD1 matches at 12 bases. V lost 3 bases and J lost 16; bases outside the gene matches: 7. The CDR3 covers 14 residues. Germline V gene lookup returns CDR1 KGHSH and CDR2 LQKENI. The CDR3 bases are TGTGCCAGCTCACCGGAGGGACAGGGGGCTCCTCTCCACTTT. It translates to CASSPEGQGAPLHF.

This chain uses TRBV29-1 with TRBJ2-1, with TRBD1 matching over 10 bases. Germline loops: CDR1 SQVTM, CDR2 ANQGSEA. J was trimmed by 9 bases and V by 3 bases; bases with no gene match: 8. This CDR3 comprises 14 residues. Here the CDR3 DNA reads TGCAGCGTTGACTCCGACAGGGGGCCAGTTGAGCAGTTCTTC. Translated: CSVDSDRGPVEQFF.

At least ten counts were recorded for this clonotype. The V call is TRBV12-3 or TRBV12-4, the J call TRBJ2-2, with TRBD1 matching over 7 bases. This CDR3 has 15 amino acids. V lost 6 bases to trimming and J lost 6 bases; unmatched junction nucleotides: 10. The CDR3 DNA follows: TGTGCCAGCAGACTTACAGGGGCCAAGGCCGGGGAGCTGTTTTTT. The encoded protein is CASRLTGAKAGELFF.

Here the CDR3 reads CASTHSGARTDTQYF. The CDR3 DNA reads as TGTGCCAGCACCCACTCGGGGGCTCGAACAGATACGCAGTATTTT. The chain uses TRBV6-5 and TRBJ2-3; D assignment may be TRBD1 or TRBD2 (6 bases each). Trimming took off 7 bases at V and 3 bases at J, with 17 bases between the two ends. The CDR3 runs 15 residues. CDR1 MNHEY and CDR2 SVGAGI come from the germline V gene.

This clonotype was detected many times. The rearrangement links TRBV28 to TRBJ2-7; D is uncertain. The CDR3 runs 14 residues. The V gene lost 3 bases and the J gene lost 6 bases, with 15 bases spanning the gap. The germline gives CDR1 MDHEN, CDR2 SYDVKM. The CDR3 reads CASSLTTIPPEQYF. The CDR3 DNA reads TGTGCCAGCAGTTTGACAACGATCCCTCCCGAGCAGTACTTC.

This clonotype has ten or more counts. CDR3 protein: CSAYSGSLNEQFF. In nucleotides, the CDR3 is TGCAGTGCTTATAGCGGGTCCCTCAATGAGCAGTTCTTC. The chain carries TRBV20-1 and TRBJ2-1, with 7 positions matching TRBD2. V was pared by 5 bases and J by 6 bases, with 7 bases of the junction left unmatched. The length of the CDR3 is 13 residues. Germline lookup yields CDR1 DFQATT and CDR2 SNEGSKA (reference sequence).